This TCR beta chain comes out of a study of cytomegalovirus exposure and HLA in healthy donors. Broader study findings: In vitro testing confirmed a few CMV-associated chains as specific for CMV antigens. Analysis performed later showed TCR beta chains linked to HLA being more clonally expanded than equally common others. Segments of the TCR beta V type were, in most cases, productive about 87% or about 30% of the time in an earlier analysis.

CDR3 length equals 16 residues. Losses at the gene ends were 4 bases for V and 4 bases for J; bases not matched to a gene: 11. CDR1 SNHLY and CDR2 FYNNEI come from the germline V gene. Researchers ran the PCR with 60 Vbeta and 13 Jbeta primers. Sequencing used immunoSEQ multiplex PCR; TCRdb keeps in-frame clones, though not all of them. This sample has more than 110,000 clones; about 80% occur once, and the top ten carry roughly 1.2%. Notes on this clone: The antigen is not known.

J is TRBJ1-1 and V is TRBV2; TRBD1 aligns across 8 bases. Specimen: PBMCs. The TCR originated in a male donor in good health and CMV-seropositive. The DNA of the CDR3 is TGTGCCAGCAGTGTGCGACAGGGGTCTGGTGGCACTGAAGCTTTCTTT. Its translation: CASSVRQGSGGTEAFF.